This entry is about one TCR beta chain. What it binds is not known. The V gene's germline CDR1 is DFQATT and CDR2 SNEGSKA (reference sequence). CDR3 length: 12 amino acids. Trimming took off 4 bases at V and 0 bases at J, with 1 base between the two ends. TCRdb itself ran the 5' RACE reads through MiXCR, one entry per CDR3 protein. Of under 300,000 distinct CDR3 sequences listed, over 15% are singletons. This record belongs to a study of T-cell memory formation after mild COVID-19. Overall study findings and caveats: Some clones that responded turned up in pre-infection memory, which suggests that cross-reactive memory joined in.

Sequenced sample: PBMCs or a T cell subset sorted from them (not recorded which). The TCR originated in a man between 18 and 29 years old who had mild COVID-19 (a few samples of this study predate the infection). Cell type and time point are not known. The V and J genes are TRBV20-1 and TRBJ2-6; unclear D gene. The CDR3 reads CSAISGANVLTF. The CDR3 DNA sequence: TGCAGTGCTATCTCTGGGGCCAACGTCCTGACTTTC.